This T cell receptor (beta chain) was profiled in a study of long-term antiretroviral therapy in people with HIV. Across the whole study: Specimens dating back about a decade before the 2015 immediate-ART recommendation are the oldest included. Findings and caveats of the study: Pre-ART clonal expansions dominated every time point's repertoire. In HIV, the repertoires covered a tighter span of CDR3 lengths than in controls.

Germline CDR1 reads SGHTA; CDR2 reads FQGNSA. The CDR3 spans 14 residues. V was pared by 5 bases and J by 4 bases, with 11 bases between. A note on this clone: The antigen remains undetermined.

The assay used was immunoSEQ (version v3.0), run at survey level. The data were produced by immunoSEQ multiplex PCR, yet TCRdb's version contains in-frame clones alone and is incomplete. Here the sample spans over 15,000 clones, almost 80% being singletons. This material consisted of unsorted PBMCs, taken 2.3 years after starting antiretroviral therapy. This sequence was found in a woman in her thirties or forties with HIV. The rearrangement links TRBV7-2 to TRBJ2-2, with D possibly called TRBD1 or TRBD2 (5 bases each). The CDR3: CASSVAGSTGELFF. The CDR3 coding sequence is TGTGCCAGCAGCGTGGCAGGGAGCACCGGGGAGCTGTTTTTT.